This entry lists 27 T cell receptor beta chains sequenced from one sample in a study of identical twins. In TCRdb, the 5' RACE reads were re-called with MiXCR into one record per CDR3 protein. Among 400,000 to 600,000 distinct CDR3 sequences listed, under 25% were seen once. This sample was shared with a second study, whose subject was yellow fever vaccine responses in identical twins.

The specimen was CD4+ T cells sorted from blood. The receptors derive from a woman aged 18-29 years in good health.

This chain links TRBV20-1 with TRBJ2-5; D is undetermined. V shed 0 bases and J shed 5 bases, with 13 bases lying between them. There are 14 residues in the CDR3. Per the germline V gene, CDR1 is DFQATT and CDR2 is SNEGSKA (reference sequence). CDR3 in DNA: TGCAGTGCTAGAGATCCTTGGGCAGAGGAGACCCAGTACTTC. The encoded protein is CSARDPWAEETQYF.

This clonotype appeared a few times. The CDR3 spells CASSVRAPFGETQYF. The CDR3 DNA follows: TGTGCCAGCAGTGTCAGGGCCCCTTTCGGAGAGACCCAGTACTTC. The chain has TRBV25-1 and TRBJ2-5; weak D call: TRBD1 (5 bases). Germline V gives CDR1 MGHDK, CDR2 SYGVNS. The CDR3 sequence is 15 residues long. V shed 4 bases and J shed 4 bases, with 16 bases lying between them.

This clonotype was seen a few times. The chain employs TRBV5-1 and TRBJ2-3, with D maybe TRBD2 (5 bases). V lost 0 bases to trimming and J lost 6 bases, with 14 bases between them. The CDR3 contains 15 residues. Germline CDR1 and CDR2: SGHRS and YFSETQ. CDR3 DNA: TGCGCCAGCAGCTTGGCTTTAGCGCCGGTCGATACGCAGTATTTT. Protein product: CASSLALAPVDTQYF.

This clonotype came up a few times. V is TRBV6-1 and J is TRBJ2-2; D is tentatively TRBD1 or TRBD2 (6 bases each). The V end was cut by 6 bases, the J end by 0 bases, with 14 bases between. The length of the CDR3 is 16 residues. The germline V gene has CDR1 MNHNS and CDR2 SASEGT. The CDR3 is CASRIPGAPNTGELFF. The CDR3 bases are TGTGCCAGCAGAATTCCGGGGGCCCCGAACACCGGGGAGCTGTTTTTT.

This chain connects TRBV7-9 to TRBJ2-2, with TRBD2 matching over 9 bases. This CDR3 region has 17 residues. Losses at the gene ends were 4 bases for V and 4 bases for J; bases not matched to a gene: 10. Germline CDR1 is SEHNR and CDR2 is FQNEAQ (reference sequence). CDR3 DNA sequence: TGTGCCAGCAGCTCCCAGCCTGGACTAGCGACCACCGGGGAGCTGTTTTTT. It codes for CASSSQPGLATTGELFF.

This clonotype was seen only a few times. The gene calls are TRBV6-2 or TRBV6-3 and TRBJ2-1, with 9 bases matching TRBD2. The CDR3 spans 15 residues. V lost 7 bases and J lost 4; bases outside the gene matches: 8. CDR1 MNHEY and CDR2 SVGEGT come from the germline V gene. The DNA of the CDR3 is TGTGCCAGCATTCATAGCGGGGGAAGATACAATGAGCAGTTCTTC. It codes for CASIHSGGRYNEQFF.

This clonotype was counted a few times. The chain combines TRBV20-1 with TRBJ2-1; possible D gene TRBD2, 5 bases. V was cut by 4 bases and J by 3 bases, with 13 bases left in between. This CDR3 contains 14 residues. Germline V lookup: CDR1 DFQATT, CDR2 SNEGSKA (reference sequence). The CDR3 here is CSAITGKIYNEQFF. In nucleotides, the CDR3 is TGCAGTGCTATAACCGGGAAAATCTACAATGAGCAGTTCTTC.

A few counts support this clonotype. V and J are TRBV11-2 and TRBJ2-5; 10 bases agree with TRBD2. Trimming cost V 5 bases and J 6 bases; bases outside gene matches: 15. CDR3 length: 17 residues. The V gene's germline CDR1 is SGHAT and CDR2 FQNNGV. In DNA form, the CDR3 reads TGTGCCAGCAGCCCACCCCTCCAGCGGGGGGGCGGGAAGACCCAGTACTTC. The encoded protein is CASSPPLQRGGGKTQYF.

The chain combines TRBV5-5 with TRBJ2-7; no reliable D call. Germline assignment: CDR1 SGHKS and CDR2 YYEKEE (reference sequence). The CDR3 contains 13 residues. V was pared by 2 bases and J by 6 bases, with 12 bases between. CDR3 nucleotide sequence: TGTGCCAGCAGCTTAGGGATCTTTGGCGAGCAGTACTTC. This gives the protein CASSLGIFGEQYF.

The rearrangement links TRBV5-1 to TRBJ1-1, with a tentative D call TRBD1 (6 bases). The germline V and J ends were trimmed by 3 bases and 7 bases, with 16 bases remaining between them. Germline loops: CDR1 SGHRS, CDR2 YFSETQ. The CDR3 loop spans 14 amino acids. The CDR3 spells CASSYTGISGEAFF. In DNA, the CDR3 is TGCGCCAGCAGCTATACAGGGATCAGCGGTGAAGCTTTCTTT.

V usage is TRBV19 and J usage is TRBJ1-1; no clear D. The germline CDR1 and CDR2 sequences are LNHDA and SQIVND (reference sequence). This CDR3 contains 14 residues. The V end was cut by 5 bases, the J end by 2 bases, with 12 bases between. Here the CDR3 reads CASSGRILNTEAFF. CDR3 DNA: TGTGCCAGTAGTGGAAGGATACTAAACACTGAAGCTTTCTTT. The full variable domain, rest sourced from reference TRBV19 and TRBJ1-1, is DGGITQSPKYLFRKEGQNVTLSCEQNLNHDAMYWYRQDPGQGLRLIYYSQIVNDFQKGDIAEGYSVSREKKESFPLTVTSAQKNPTAFYLCASSGRILNTEAFFGQGTRLTVV.

This clonotype turned up a few times. The rearrangement links TRBV20-1 to TRBJ2-2, with D uncertain. Trimming took off 0 bases at V and 5 bases at J, with 7 bases between the two ends. CDR1 is DFQATT, CDR2 SNEGSKA, per germline (reference sequence). CDR3 length equals 13 residues. The CDR3 is CSARDFRTGELFF. The CDR3 DNA is TGCAGTGCTAGAGATTTCAGAACCGGGGAGCTGTTTTTT.

This clonotype has a count of ten or more. The rearrangement uses TRBV3-1 and TRBJ2-1, with 12 positions matching TRBD1. CDR3 length equals 15 residues. The V gene's germline CDR1 is LGHDT and CDR2 YNNKEL (reference sequence). Trimming removed 3 bases from V and 4 bases from J; junction bases left unmatched: 1. This CDR3 is CASSQGQGAYNEQFF. The CDR3 nucleotides are TGTGCCAGCAGCCAGGGACAGGGGGCTTACAATGAGCAGTTCTTC.

The chain has TRBV7-6 and TRBJ2-3; 7 bases align to TRBD1. Trimming cost V 1 base and J 10 bases; bases outside gene matches: 14. Germline V gene sequence: CDR1 SGHVS, CDR2 FNYEAQ. The CDR3 covers 16 residues. This CDR3 is CASSLENDRDDSPQYF. DNA for the CDR3: TGTGCCAGCAGCTTAGAAAATGACAGGGATGACTCTCCGCAGTATTTT.

This chain connects TRBV11-2 to TRBJ2-1, with TRBD2 matching 12 bases. This CDR3 spans 16 amino acids. V lost 0 bases, J lost 9 bases, and 6 bases stayed unmatched. Germline lookup yields CDR1 SGHAT and CDR2 FQNNGV. CDR3 protein: CASSLETSGSLGEQFF. The CDR3 DNA sequence: TGTGCCAGCAGCTTAGAGACTAGCGGGAGTCTGGGTGAGCAGTTCTTC.

The CDR3: CASRDPSRGRTGELFF. In DNA, the CDR3 is TGTGCCAGTAGGGACCCGTCTAGGGGGCGCACCGGGGAGCTGTTTTTT. This chain connects TRBV19 to TRBJ2-2; TRBD1 matches at 7 bases. The CDR3 spans 16 residues. The J segment lost 4 bases and the V segment lost 6 bases, leaving 11 bases of the junction unmatched. Germline-derived CDR1 and CDR2 are LNHDA and SQIVND (reference sequence). The complete variable domain, with remaining parts taken from reference TRBV19 and TRBJ2-2, reads DGGITQSPKYLFRKEGQNVTLSCEQNLNHDAMYWYRQDPGQGLRLIYYSQIVNDFQKGDIAEGYSVSREKKESFPLTVTSAQKNPTAFYLCASRDPSRGRTGELFFGEGSRLTVL.

CDR3 residues: CASSFWASGSPYEQYF. The CDR3 nucleotides read TGTGCCAGCAGTTTCTGGGCTAGCGGGAGCCCCTACGAGCAGTACTTC. The V gene is TRBV12-3 or TRBV12-4, the J gene TRBJ2-7; 10 bases align to TRBD2. V shed 3 bases, J shed 2 bases, and the junction held 7 bases outside the gene matches. This CDR3 comprises 16 residues.

This clonotype was observed a handful of times. This CDR3 is CASSQVLDQETQYF. CDR3 DNA sequence: TGTGCCAGCAGCCAAGTTCTAGACCAAGAGACCCAGTACTTC. The rearrangement links TRBV4-2 to TRBJ2-5; D uncertain. Trimming pared 1 base from V and 0 bases from J, leaving 6 bases between. CDR3 length: 14 residues. Germline V gene lookup returns CDR1 LGHNA and CDR2 YNFKEQ.

The chain uses TRBV2 and TRBJ2-3; D possibly corresponds to TRBD1 (6 bases). The CDR3 sequence is 16 residues long. Germline V CDR1 and CDR2: SNHLY, FYNNEI. V was trimmed by 7 bases and J by 2 bases, leaving 19 bases between them. Written as DNA, the CDR3 is TGTGCCAGCATTCCTATCAGGGGCAGGGTCACAGATACGCAGTATTTT. Protein: CASIPIRGRVTDTQYF. Using reference TRBV2 and TRBJ2-3 for the parts outside the CDR3, the full variable domain is EPEVTQTPSHQVTQMGQEVILRCVPISNHLYFYWYRQILGQKVEFLVSFYNNEISEKSEIFDDQFSVERPDGSNFTLKIRSTKLEDSAMYFCASIPIRGRVTDTQYFGPGTRLTVL.

The chain employs TRBV24-1 and TRBJ2-2; 12 positions agree with TRBD1. The CDR3 consists of 15 residues. V lost 7 bases and J lost 7; bases outside the gene matches: 6. CDR1 and CDR2 (germline): KGHDR, SFDVKD. The CDR3: CATSTGTGGIGELFF. The CDR3 DNA is TGTGCCACCAGCACCGGGACAGGGGGCATCGGGGAGCTGTTTTTT.

The rearrangement uses TRBV27 and TRBJ2-1; D not resolved. CDR1 MNHEY and CDR2 SMNVEV come from the germline V gene (reference sequence). Deletions cut 3 bases from V and 6 bases from J, with 21 bases between. The CDR3 is made up of 17 amino acids. The CDR3, as DNA: TGTGCCAGCAGTTTTTCCGGCCTTAGTTACCCCCGCAATGAGCAGTTCTTC. It translates to CASSFSGLSYPRNEQFF.

This clonotype has just a few counts. The junction departs from the called germline gene at one end, perhaps through a read error. V and J are TRBV12-3 or TRBV12-4 and TRBJ2-6, with 10 bases fitting TRBD2. The CDR3 contains 18 residues. The CDR3 DNA follows: TGTGCCAGCAGTTTGCGCCAGACTAGCGGGCCTGGGGCCAACGTCCTGACCTTC. Translating gives CASSLRQTSGPGANVLTF.

The V call is TRBV5-1, the J call TRBJ2-6; D is possibly TRBD1 (6 bases). Germline assignment: CDR1 SGHRS and CDR2 YFSETQ. This CDR3 is 17 amino acids long. V was trimmed by 2 bases and J by 0 bases, leaving 12 bases between them. The CDR3 DNA sequence: TGCGCCAGCAGCTTCTGGGACATCCTCTCTGGGGCCAACGTCCTGACTTTC. Residues: CASSFWDILSGANVLTF.

The chain couples TRBV20-1 to TRBJ2-3; a possible D gene is TRBD1 (6 bases). V was cut by 4 bases and J by 4 bases, with 18 bases left in between. The germline V gene has CDR1 DFQATT and CDR2 SNEGSKA (reference sequence). The CDR3 is 15 residues long. CDR3 nucleotides: TGCAGTGCTAAGGGGGACATTGCATATCCAGATACGCAGTATTTT. It encodes CSAKGDIAYPDTQYF.

This clonotype came up a few times. The genes are TRBV12-3 or TRBV12-4 and TRBJ2-5; D ambiguous. This CDR3 comprises 13 residues. V was pared by 1 base and J by 5 bases, with 8 bases between. Written as DNA, the CDR3 is TGTGCCAGCAGTTTAGATACAGTCGAGACCCAGTACTTC. Its protein product is CASSLDTVETQYF.

The chain joins TRBV5-1 to TRBJ2-7; D unresolved. The V gene's germline CDR1 is SGHRS and CDR2 YFSETQ. V shed 4 bases and J shed 4 bases, with 12 bases lying between them. This CDR3 comprises 13 residues. For the CDR3, the DNA is TGCGCCAGCAGCATTTCAAGGGCGTACGAGCAGTACTTC. Protein product: CASSISRAYEQYF.

This clonotype has only a few counts. For the CDR3, the DNA is TGTGCCAGCAGTTACTCTGGGGGAGCCGCTTTCTTT. Translating it yields CASSYSGGAAFF. J is TRBJ1-1 and V is TRBV6-5; D is perhaps TRBD1 (5 bases). V was cut by 0 bases and J by 11 bases, with 10 bases left in between. The CDR3 length is 12 residues. Germline V gene data show CDR1 as MNHEY and CDR2 as SVGAGI.